A selection of T cell receptor beta chains follows, all from one sample in a study of PD-1 blockade in mismatch repair-deficient tumors. The data were produced by immunoSEQ multiplex PCR, yet TCRdb's version contains in-frame clones alone and is incomplete. The data contain roughly 120,000 clones, roughly 86% of them singletons. Sequencing used peripheral blood, obtained approximately 72 weeks after starting pembrolizumab. The source is an adult with mismatch repair-deficient cancer. Both conserved end residues are trimmed from each CDR3. A D gene is named only where the DNA matches it firmly. Clone size is not always given. Where it is, it says once, few, many or a class for expanded clones.

ASSQQGEGEKLF,TRBV2,TRBD1,-,TRBJ1-4
ASSQDRLAGVGRPYNEQF,TRBV4-3,TRBD2,-,TRBJ2-1
ATNSPNTEAF,TRBV2,-,-,TRBJ1-1
ASSPDLSGRLREQY,TRBV7-8,TRBD2,-,TRBJ2-7
ASSPSTQIYYGYT,TRBV7-9,-,-,TRBJ1-2
ASQGGSIYEQY,TRBV11-3,-,-,TRBJ2-7
ASSSYIRIYEQY,TRBV5-5,-,-,TRBJ2-7
ASSSGGSETDTQY,TRBV28,TRBD2,-,TRBJ2-3
ASSLSTSGSPSYNEQF,TRBV5-1,TRBD2,-,TRBJ2-1
ASSLRMSTDTQY,TRBV7-8,-,-,TRBJ2-3
ASSYPETQY,TRBV6-5,-,-,TRBJ2-5
ASSRWRDRSYNEQF,TRBV5-1,-,-,TRBJ2-1
ASSTGDSSYEQY,TRBV6-1,TRBD1,few,TRBJ2-7
ASSSGPREQY,TRBV19,-,-,TRBJ2-7
ASSLGGDGELF,TRBV5-4,-,-,TRBJ2-2
ASSSNTGIGELF,TRBV7-8,-,-,TRBJ2-2
ASSLDGGSTEAF,TRBV5-1,-,-,TRBJ1-1
ASSLWVRDTDTQY,TRBV5-1,-,-,TRBJ2-3
ASRIAQGSYEQY,TRBV19,TRBD1,-,TRBJ2-7
SVLDRENIQY,TRBV29-1,TRBD1,-,TRBJ2-4
ASSQRDRAEAKNIQY,TRBV4-1,TRBD1,-,TRBJ2-4
ASSLLAGYEQY,TRBV27,-,-,TRBJ2-7
ASSWTGGATDTQY,TRBV11-2,TRBD1,-,TRBJ2-3
ASRFGQGTGYT,TRBV2,TRBD1,-,TRBJ1-2
ASSLSGRDEDTQY,TRBV11-3,TRBD2,-,TRBJ2-3
ASSRDPGQGVAKNIQY,TRBV9,TRBD1,-,TRBJ2-4
ASSQDRDYEQY,TRBV4-3,-,few,TRBJ2-7
ASSPQRGQGAYEQY,TRBV19,TRBD1,-,TRBJ2-7
ASSLDGIQENYGYT,TRBV5-6,-,-,TRBJ1-2
ASSQEQGQKYEQY,TRBV4-1,-,-,TRBJ2-7
ASSRTTTGSFYGYT,TRBV4-1,TRBD1,-,TRBJ1-2
ASSQGPSGSAGNTIY,TRBV4-3,-,-,TRBJ1-3
ASTRTGTTYNEQF,TRBV10-2,-,-,TRBJ2-1
ASSQEGMGADTQY,TRBV14,-,-,TRBJ2-3
ASSIRGLDEQY,TRBV6-1,-,-,TRBJ2-7
ATLDGATDTQY,TRBV6-1,-,once,TRBJ2-3
ASSFRTGGYEQY,TRBV7-9,TRBD1,once,TRBJ2-7